These 30 T cell receptor beta chains share one sample of origin, sequenced in a study of chemoradiotherapy in HPV16-positive cancers. Clones were read by immunoSEQ multiplex PCR, and TCRdb kept only the in-frame ones, dropping some. This repertoire shows 8,200 or so clones, about 88% found once; its top ten account for about 3.5%. Source: tumor tissue, taken from a patient who underwent chemoradiotherapy. The receptors were sampled from a human donor with HPV-associated anogenital cancer.

The genes are TRBV2 and TRBJ1-2; D ambiguous. This CDR3 is built from 15 residues. Trimming stripped 0 bases from V and 0 bases from J, with 8 bases between. From germline, CDR1 is SNHLY and CDR2 FYNNEI. CDR3 loop: CASSEAEGTNYGYTF. As DNA, the CDR3 is TGTGCCAGCAGTGAAGCGGAGGGCACTAACTATGGCTACACCTTC.

The rearrangement uses TRBV2 and TRBJ2-2, with TRBD1 identical over 8 bases. Germline assignment: CDR1 SNHLY and CDR2 FYNNEI. This CDR3 spans 15 amino acids. The junction had 2 bases not matched to a gene; V was cut back by 5 bases and J by 0 bases. In DNA, the CDR3 is TGTGCCAGCAGTTTGACAGGGGCGAACACCGGGGAGCTGTTTTTT. Amino acids: CASSLTGANTGELFF.

The rearrangement joins TRBV30 to TRBJ2-5; TRBD2 aligns across 7 bases. The CDR3 contains 12 residues. Trimming cost V 4 bases and J 4 bases; bases outside gene matches: 3. Germline-derived CDR1 and CDR2 are GTSNPN and SVGIG (reference sequence). The CDR3 region is CAWNTGGETQYF. The CDR3 DNA sequence: TGTGCCTGGAACACGGGAGGAGAGACCCAGTACTTC.

V usage is TRBV6-1 and J usage is TRBJ1-1; 7 nucleotides align to TRBD1. CDR1 and CDR2 from the germline V gene are MNHNS and SASEGT. V shed 6 bases and J 3 bases; nucleotides not matched to a gene: 7. The CDR3 is 14 residues long. CDR3: CASRRTGLHTEAFF. In nucleotides, the CDR3 is TGTGCCAGCAGAAGGACAGGTTTACACACTGAAGCTTTCTTT.

The chain carries TRBV4-1 and TRBJ2-7; D uncertain. This CDR3 region has 13 residues. V was clipped by 3 bases and J by 4 bases, with 10 bases between them. Per germline, CDR1 MGHRA and CDR2 YSYEKL. This chain's CDR3 is CASSQAIGYEQYV. In DNA form, the CDR3 reads TGCGCCAGCAGCCAGGCAATAGGGTACGAGCAGTACGTC.

V is TRBV2 and J is TRBJ2-5; 12 nucleotides agree with TRBD2. V lost 8 bases and J lost 4; bases outside the gene matches: 23. CDR1 and CDR2 from the germline V gene are SNHLY and FYNNEI. This CDR3 has 20 residues. The DNA of the CDR3 is TGTGCCAGCGTCGTTCTAGCGGGTTTGGGGACTAGCGGGTTTGGAGAGACCCAGTACTTC. Protein product: CASVVLAGLGTSGFGETQYF.

V is TRBV4-2 and J is TRBJ2-1, with TRBD2 matching over 12 bases. This CDR3 spans 15 amino acids. The trim removed 3 bases at V and 6 bases at J, leaving 3 bases unmatched. Germline CDR1 reads LGHNA; CDR2 reads YNFKEQ. The CDR3 DNA reads as TGTGCCAGCAGCCACCAGACTAGCGGGAGCAATGAGCAGTTCTTC. Translation gives CASSHQTSGSNEQFF.

This clone was picked up a small number of times. This rearrangement joins TRBV7-2 to TRBJ2-1; maybe TRBD2 (6 bases). The CDR3 spans 16 residues. CDR1 is SGHTA and CDR2 is FQGNSA in the germline V gene. V was clipped by 3 bases and J by 0 bases, with 12 bases between them. Here the CDR3 reads CASSFQGGGSYNEQFF. CDR3 bases: TGTGCCAGCAGCTTCCAGGGAGGCGGCTCCTACAATGAGCAGTTCTTC.

This chain joins TRBV9 and TRBJ2-2, with D perhaps TRBD2 (7 bases). The CDR3 is 14 residues long. Trimming stripped 0 bases from V and 6 bases from J, with 9 bases between. The germline V gene has CDR1 SGDLS and CDR2 YYNGEE. CDR3 amino acids: CASSVVGGAGELFF. Written as DNA, the CDR3 is TGTGCCAGCAGCGTAGTAGGGGGGGCCGGGGAGCTGTTTTTT.

The chain has TRBV2 and TRBJ1-5; D gene unclear. The CDR3 has 13 amino acids. Trimming shortened V by 2 bases and J by 7 bases, and 9 bases separated the two germline ends. The germline V gene has CDR1 SNHLY and CDR2 FYNNEI. CDR3 sequence reads: CASSESPGQPQHF. The CDR3 coding sequence is TGTGCCAGCAGTGAAAGTCCAGGACAGCCCCAGCATTTT.

The V gene is TRBV7-9, the J gene TRBJ1-4; 12 bases map to TRBD1. The junction had 11 bases not matched to a gene; V was cut back by 5 bases and J by 7 bases. Germline values: CDR1 SEHNR, CDR2 FQNEAQ (reference sequence). The CDR3 spans 17 residues. The CDR3 is CASSLGTGGPGGEKLFF. The CDR3 region has the DNA TGTGCCAGCAGCCTCGGGACAGGGGGCCCGGGAGGTGAAAAACTGTTTTTT. Based on the CDR3 plus reference TRBV7-9 and TRBJ1-4, the full variable domain is DTGVSQNPRHKITKRGQNVTFRCDPISEHNRLYWYRQTLGQGPEFLTYFQNEAQLEKSRLLSDRFSAERPKGSFSTLEIQRTEQGDSAMYLCASSLGTGGPGGEKLFFGSGTQLSVL.

The chain uses TRBV18 and TRBJ2-7; D remains unclear. Per germline, CDR1 KGHSH and CDR2 LQKENI. The CDR3 loop spans 11 amino acids. Trimming left V 3 bases short and J 7 bases short, with 7 bases between. The CDR3 nucleotides are TGTGCCAGCTCACCGGCGGCTGAGCAGTACGTC. Amino acids: CASSPAAEQYV.

The chain is built from TRBV6-1 and TRBJ1-4; D possibly corresponds to TRBD1 (5 bases). The germline CDR1 and CDR2 sequences are MNHNS and SASEGT. The CDR3 loop spans 14 amino acids. V gave up 1 base and J gave up 4 bases, with 7 bases separating them. The CDR3 nucleotides read TGTGCCAGCAGTGAAGTGGGGGGTAATGAAAAACTGTTTTTT. It codes for CASSEVGGNEKLFF.

This chain uses TRBV5-1 with TRBJ2-6; 7 nucleotides align to TRBD1. The CDR3 length is 17 residues. J gave up 2 bases and V 1 base, and 6 bases lay outside the gene matches. Germline V gene sequence: CDR1 SGHRS, CDR2 YFSETQ. In DNA form, the CDR3 reads TGCGCCAGCAGCTTGATCGACAGGGTAGCTGGGGCCAACGTCCTGACTTTC. It specifies CASSLIDRVAGANVLTF.

The chain couples TRBV14 to TRBJ2-7; D might be TRBD2 (6 bases). V was cut by 5 bases and J by 1 base, with 21 bases left in between. The germline V gene encodes CDR1 SGHDN and CDR2 FVKESK. The length of the CDR3 is 17 residues. CDR3: CASSSSPGRDLSYEQYF. CDR3 sequence (DNA): TGTGCCAGCAGCTCGTCCCCCGGGCGGGATTTATCCTACGAGCAGTACTTC.

V is TRBV9 and J is TRBJ2-3; weak D call: TRBD2 (6 bases). V was cut by 0 bases and J by 2 bases, with 16 bases left in between. CDR3 size: 17 residues. Germline loops: CDR1 SGDLS, CDR2 YYNGEE. The CDR3 DNA sequence: TGTGCCAGCAGCGTAGAAGCTTGGACTACCCTCACAGATACGCAGTATTTT. This gives the protein CASSVEAWTTLTDTQYF.

The V gene is TRBV7-9, the J gene TRBJ1-2; a possible D gene is TRBD1 (5 bases). The CDR3 covers 13 residues. V lost 5 bases and J 4 bases, leaving 11 bases between the germline ends. CDR1 and CDR2 (germline): SEHNR, FQNEAQ (reference sequence). CDR3 coding DNA: TGTGCCAGCAGCCCACAGGACTTCTATGGCTACACCTTC. Protein: CASSPQDFYGYTF.

The chain links TRBV29-1 to TRBJ1-1; D gene ambiguous. The CDR3 loop spans 11 amino acids. Germline V gene data show CDR1 as SQVTM and CDR2 as ANQGSEA. The germline V and J ends were trimmed by 6 bases and 3 bases, with 8 bases remaining between them. CDR3: CSVPSDTEAFF. In DNA, the CDR3 is TGCAGCGTCCCGTCGGACACTGAAGCTTTCTTT.

The rearrangement links TRBV18 to TRBJ1-2; a possible D gene is TRBD1 (5 bases). The length of the CDR3 is 15 residues. Germline V CDR1 and CDR2: KGHSH, LQKENI. Trimming stripped 0 bases from V and 4 bases from J, with 12 bases between. The chain's CDR3 is CASSPPQGSGYGYTF. The CDR3 nucleotides are TGTGCCAGCTCACCACCGCAGGGTTCAGGCTATGGCTACACCTTC.

This chain uses TRBV4-1 with TRBJ2-3; perhaps D is TRBD1 or TRBD2 (5 bases each). CDR3 length: 15 residues. V was cut by 0 bases and J by 3 bases, with 10 bases left in between. From germline, CDR1 is MGHRA and CDR2 YSYEKL. In DNA, the CDR3 is TGCGCCAGCAGCCAAGATGGGACGGTAACAGATACGCAGTATTTT. As protein: CASSQDGTVTDTQYF.

The chain carries TRBV7-2 and TRBJ2-5; D is undetermined. CDR3 size: 15 residues. Per germline, CDR1 SGHTA and CDR2 FQGNSA. Trimming stripped 0 bases from V and 4 bases from J, with 12 bases between. The CDR3 DNA reads TGTGCCAGCAGCTTAGCCCCCCCTCCCATAGAGACCCAGTACTTC. Translation: CASSLAPPPIETQYF.

V and J are TRBV2 and TRBJ2-7, with D possibly matching TRBD1 (6 bases). Trimming removed 3 bases from V and 4 bases from J, with 16 bases in between. CDR3 length: 15 residues. Germline CDR1 SNHLY, CDR2 FYNNEI. The CDR3 region is CASSEDSPRWYEQYV. The CDR3, as DNA: TGTGCCAGCAGTGAGGACAGCCCAAGGTGGTACGAGCAGTACGTC.

The V and J genes are TRBV15 and TRBJ2-1; tentatively, D is TRBD1 (5 bases). Trimming shortened V by 0 bases and J by 11 bases, and 17 bases separated the two germline ends. Per the germline V gene, CDR1 is LNHNV and CDR2 is YYDKDF (reference sequence). The length of the CDR3 is 15 residues. The CDR3, as DNA: TGTGCCACCAGCAGAGATCAACGGGCCGGACAAAAGCAGTTCTTC. Translation gives CATSRDQRAGQKQFF.

This chain links TRBV6-1 with TRBJ2-3; TRBD2 aligns across 12 bases. Germline CDR1 and CDR2: MNHNS and SASEGT. The CDR3 runs 16 residues. Trimming at V came to 3 bases and at J to 7 bases, leaving 8 bases not matched to a gene. Here the CDR3 DNA reads TGTGCCAGCAGTGACAGTATCCTAGCGGGAGGGAATACGCAGTATTTT. Residues: CASSDSILAGGNTQYF.

This chain uses TRBV28 with TRBJ1-1; D gene ambiguous. Germline lookup yields CDR1 MDHEN and CDR2 SYDVKM. This CDR3 region has 12 residues. Trimming stripped 5 bases from V and 10 bases from J, with 14 bases between. CDR3 in DNA: TGTGCCAGCAGTAGAGCGCCGGGCAGAGCTTTCTTT. This codes for CASSRAPGRAFF.

This rearrangement joins TRBV11-2 to TRBJ2-1; the match to TRBD2 covers 14 bases. Looked up from germline, CDR1 is SGHAT and CDR2 is FQNNGV. This CDR3 is built from 16 residues. V lost 4 bases, J lost 4 bases, and 3 bases stayed unmatched. CDR3 amino acids: CASSSGTSGGYNEQFF. The CDR3 nucleotides read TGTGCCAGCAGCTCCGGGACTAGCGGGGGTTACAATGAGCAGTTCTTC.

V usage is TRBV11-2 and J usage is TRBJ2-7; possible D gene TRBD1, 6 bases. There are 12 residues in the CDR3. Germline V gene lookup returns CDR1 SGHAT and CDR2 FQNNGV. V was trimmed by 4 bases and J by 3 bases, leaving 7 bases between them. For the CDR3, the DNA is TGTGCCAGCAGCTGGGACAACTACGAGCAGTACGTC. Residues: CASSWDNYEQYV.

The V and J genes are TRBV10-3 and TRBJ2-3; TRBD2 aligns across 13 bases. After removal of 3 bases from V and 3 bases from J, the junction contained 3 bases not matched to a gene. Germline V gene lookup returns CDR1 ENHRY and CDR2 SYGVKD. The CDR3 totals 16 residues. The CDR3 here is CAISDRTSGGTDTQYF. The CDR3 DNA is TGTGCCATCAGTGATCGGACTAGCGGGGGTACAGATACGCAGTATTTT.

This chain joins TRBV11-3 and TRBJ2-1; 8 positions agree with TRBD2. The CDR3 has 15 residues. The J segment lost 0 bases and the V segment lost 4 bases, leaving 2 bases of the junction unmatched. The germline V gene has CDR1 SGHNT and CDR2 YENEEA. The CDR3: CASSSSGLSYNEQFF. The CDR3 coding sequence is TGTGCCAGCAGCTCTAGCGGGCTCTCCTACAATGAGCAGTTCTTC.

The chain carries TRBV19 and TRBJ1-2; a weak D match, TRBD1 (6 bases). This CDR3 is built from 14 residues. Germline loops: CDR1 LNHDA, CDR2 SQIVND (reference sequence). Trimming cost V 11 bases and J 4 bases, with 20 bases left between them. The CDR3 bases are TGTGCCTCCCGGCAGGGGCCCTCCACCTATGGCTACACCTTC. It translates to CASRQGPSTYGYTF.